What follows are 27 T cell receptor beta chains derived from one specimen sequenced in a study of tumor-infiltrating lymphocytes in primary liver carcinoma. Bulk tissue was left unsorted, and RNA and DNA were co-extracted from about 20-30 mg of it. Total RNA (about 500 ng) served as template for TCR beta cDNA synthesis primed by a constant-region primer. Generation of the TCR beta libraries relied on three nested multiplex PCR rounds using slightly modified ARM-PCR. Running 9 to 11 cycles apiece, the first two PCR rounds relied on TRBV1-TRBV30 forward primers together with a C-beta reverse primer. TCRdb passed the multiplex PCR reads through MiXCR, listing each CDR3 protein once. The sample holds fewer than 250,000 distinct CDR3 sequences, 85% seen once. Source material: tumor tissue from primary liver carcinoma. These receptor sequences come from a man aged 35-49 years with primary liver carcinoma and hepatitis B virus infection.

This clonotype was counted a single time. The rearrangement uses TRBV20-1 and TRBJ2-7; 7 bases are a match to TRBD1. CDR1 DFQATT and CDR2 SNEGSKA come from the germline V gene (reference sequence). V lost 5 bases and J lost 7; bases outside the gene matches: 8. The CDR3 is made up of 12 amino acids. The CDR3 region has the DNA TGCAGTGCTCAAGACAGGGAAAAGGAGCAGTACTTC. It is translated as CSAQDREKEQYF.

Worth noting for this clonotype: A much larger clone differs from this one at a single base, so this may be a read error. The chain is built from TRBV28 and TRBJ1-1; weak D call: TRBD1 (5 bases). Trimming pared 9 bases from V and 2 bases from J, leaving 10 bases between. The CDR3 length is 12 residues. Per germline, CDR1 MDHEN and CDR2 SYDVKM. The DNA of the CDR3 is TGTGCCAGGCGTACAGGCAACACTGAAGCTTTCTTT. It encodes CARRTGNTEAFF.

As regards this clonotype: At one boundary the junction diverges from the germline segment, which might be a read error. The rearrangement links TRBV29-1 to TRBJ2-2; D not certain. The germline CDR1 and CDR2 sequences are SQVTM and ANQGSEA. CDR3 length: 12 residues. The CDR3 reads CSVNSNTGELFF. The CDR3 DNA is TGCAGCGTTAATAGCAACACGGGGGAGCTGTTTTTT.

Worth noting for this clonotype: A junction end diverges from the germline sequence, so it may reflect a read error. The chain is built from TRBV4-1 and TRBJ2-7; 10 bases agree with TRBD1. The length of the CDR3 is 12 residues. Germline V gene sequence: CDR1 MGHRA, CDR2 YSYEKL. The CDR3, as DNA: TGCGCCAGTAAGGGGACAGGGGAAGAGCATTACTTC. It specifies CASKGTGEEHYF.

The chain employs TRBV11-3 and TRBJ2-1; no reliable D call. The CDR3 runs to 15 residues. Germline CDR1 is SGHNT and CDR2 is YENEEA. Trimming left V 5 bases short and J 6 bases short, with 17 bases between. CDR3 nucleotides: TGTGCCAGCAGCCTCCTCTTTGCTGATAGCAATGAGCAGTTCTTC. It yields the protein CASSLLFADSNEQFF.

Comments on this clonotype: One end of the junction does not line up with germline, which may come from a read error. V gene TRBV19 combines with J gene TRBJ1-2; 8 bases are a match to TRBD1. The CDR3 runs 14 residues. Germline V gives CDR1 LNHDA, CDR2 SQIVND (reference sequence). The CDR3 sequence is CTSSIRSRQGSYTF. The DNA of the CDR3 is TGTACCAGTAGTATCCGTTCAAGACAGGGGAGCTACACCTTC.

The chain recombines TRBV5-4 with TRBJ2-3, with 9 bases lining up with TRBD2. CDR3 size: 16 residues. Germline-derived CDR1 and CDR2 are SGHNT and YYREEE (reference sequence). V was pared by 9 bases and J by 2 bases, with 13 bases of the junction left unmatched. CDR3 in amino acids: CATSLLAGGPTDTQYF. The CDR3 DNA sequence: TGTGCCACGAGCTTGCTTGCGGGAGGGCCCACAGATACGCAGTATTTT.

Turning to this clonotype: The conserved phenylalanine or tryptophan normally closing the CDR3 is absent here, so this likely arose from a read error. This sequence joins TRBV29-1 and TRBJ1-1, with TRBD1 as a possible D gene (5 bases). The CDR3 spans 15 residues. CDR1 and CDR2 from the germline V gene are SQVTM and ANQGSEA. CDR3 sequence: CSVDWGWGMRTGAFC. In nucleotides, the CDR3 is TGCAGCGTTGACTGGGGGTGGGGGATGAGGACTGGAGCTTTCTGT.

A word on this clonotype: An end of the junction differs from the germline gene, which may be a read error. The J gene is TRBJ2-3, the V gene TRBV4-3; D is uncertain. This CDR3 contains 15 residues. Germline CDR1 reads LGHNA; CDR2 reads YSLEER. This chain's CDR3 is CASCQDLNTPDTQYF. CDR3 coding DNA: TGCGCCAGCTGCCAAGATTTAAACACGCCAGATACGCAGTATTTT.

In the case of this clonotype: Just one base apart from a much larger clone, this may be a read error. As DNA, the CDR3 is TGCGACAGCAGCCCTAGGACTAGCGGGAGTACAGATACGCAGTATTTT. As protein: CDSSPRTSGSTDTQYF. The chain combines TRBV5-1 with TRBJ2-3; 13 nucleotides line up with TRBD2. CDR1 is SGHRS, CDR2 YFSETQ, per germline. The CDR3 length is 16 residues.

About this clonotype: This could be a read error, since a much larger clone is one nucleotide away. CDR3 residues: CASSMDSREAFF. As DNA, the CDR3 is TGTGCCAGCAGCATGGACAGTCGGGAAGCTTTCTTT. The chain carries TRBV7-9 and TRBJ1-1; tentatively, D is TRBD1 (6 bases). V lost 5 bases and J 8 bases, leaving 12 bases between the germline ends. The CDR3 sequence is 12 residues long. CDR1 is SEHNR, CDR2 FQNEAQ, per germline (reference sequence).

This clonotype was counted once. The CDR3 carries no conserved terminal phenylalanine or tryptophan, so it likely arises from a read error. The CDR3 DNA reads as TGTGCCAGCAGCCCGGAACAAGCGAACACCGGGAAGCTGTTTCTT. Translation gives CASSPEQANTGKLFL. The V and J genes are TRBV5-4 and TRBJ2-2, with D perhaps matching TRBD2 (5 bases). CDR3 length: 15 amino acids. Germline-derived CDR1 and CDR2 are SGHNT and YYREEE (reference sequence).

The V call is TRBV7-9, the J call TRBJ1-2, with 7 bases that match TRBD1. The CDR3 runs to 17 residues. Germline V CDR1 and CDR2: SEHNR, FQNEAQ (reference sequence). V lost 7 bases, J lost 2 bases, and 16 bases stayed unmatched. The CDR3 DNA reads TGTGCCAGCATCTCCAGACCCCAGGGGGGGCACAACTATGGCTACACCTTC. It specifies CASISRPQGGHNYGYTF.

Regarding this clonotype: One end of the junction is discordant with germline, which a read error may explain. The V gene is TRBV6-1, the J gene TRBJ2-1; 7 nucleotides line up with TRBD1. The CDR3 extends over 14 amino acids. Per germline, CDR1 MNHNS and CDR2 SASEGT. The CDR3 spells CVSSLRQGRDEQLF. For the CDR3, the DNA is TGTGTCAGCAGCCTCAGACAGGGAAGGGATGAGCAGTTATTC.

A note on this clonotype: Because the CDR3 is missing its conserved closing phenylalanine or tryptophan, this is likely a read error. The rearrangement links TRBV10-1 to TRBJ2-1; a possible D gene is TRBD1 (5 bases). The CDR3 contains 15 residues. Germline V CDR1 and CDR2: WNHNN, SYGVQD (reference sequence). V was shortened by 0 bases and J by 4 bases, with 10 bases between the two germline ends. Here the CDR3 DNA reads TGCGCCAGCAGTGAGTCGGCAGGGCAATACAATGAGCAGTTCCTA. This codes for CASSESAGQYNEQFL.

Only one count was recorded for this clonotype. Likely a read error: the CDR3 ends without its conserved phenylalanine or tryptophan. V and J are TRBV5-1 and TRBJ2-3; 7 bases match TRBD2. Germline values: CDR1 SGHRS, CDR2 YFSETQ. V gave up 1 base and J gave up 4 bases; unmatched junction bases: 3. This CDR3 region has 14 residues. CDR3 sequence: CASSLRGRADTQYY. For the CDR3, the DNA is TGCGCCAGCAGCTTGCGGGGGAGGGCAGATACGCAGTATTAT.

The chain combines TRBV6-5 with TRBJ2-1; D might be TRBD2 (6 bases). V lost 2 bases and J lost 13, with 18 bases in between. In germline, CDR1 is MNHEY, CDR2 SVGAGI. The CDR3 runs to 14 residues. In nucleotides, the CDR3 is TGTGCCAGCAGTTACCAGACTAGTTTTAAAGAACAGTTCTTC. This encodes CASSYQTSFKEQFF.

This clonotype was recorded only once. Lacking the conserved final phenylalanine or tryptophan, this CDR3 likely reflects a read error. This sequence joins TRBV14 and TRBJ2-7, with TRBD1 identical over 12 bases. Germline CDR1 SGHDN, CDR2 FVKESK. The CDR3 consists of 17 residues. The CDR3 protein is CASSQDQGTGGLNEQYI. The CDR3 bases are TGTGCCAGCAGTCAAGATCAAGGGACAGGGGGCCTGAACGAGCAGTACATC.

In the case of this clonotype: Germline and junction disagree at one end, which may indicate a read error. CDR3 loop: CANSESDSNTDTQYF. The CDR3 nucleotides are TGTGCCAACAGTGAAAGTGACTCCAACACAGATACGCAGTATTTT. The V call is TRBV25-1, the J call TRBJ2-3; D call uncertain. This CDR3 is 15 amino acids long. Germline CDR1 and CDR2: MGHDK and SYGVNS.

Concerning this clonotype itself: Here the CDR3 omits its conserved ending phenylalanine or tryptophan, so a read error is the likely source. The rearrangement uses TRBV29-1 and TRBJ2-7; 14 nucleotides align to TRBD2. CDR3 length: 14 amino acids. Germline CDR1 and CDR2: SQVTM and ANQGSEA. V shed 6 bases and J 5 bases; nucleotides not matched to a gene: 6. The CDR3 sequence is CSVRTSGRRHEQYL. The CDR3 nucleotides read TGCAGCGTCCGGACTAGCGGGAGGAGGCACGAGCAGTACTTA.

This clonotype was recorded once. The CDR3 nucleotides read TGTGCCATCAGACTCTTACAGGGGTACGGCGGGGAGCTGTTTTTT. Translated, it gives CAIRLLQGYGGELFF. The V and J genes are TRBV28 and TRBJ2-2; 7 nucleotides agree with TRBD1. This CDR3 region has 15 residues. V shed 10 bases and J 7 bases; nucleotides not matched to a gene: 15. Germline V gene sequence: CDR1 MDHEN, CDR2 SYDVKM.

Concerning this clonotype: The junction departs from the called germline gene at one end, perhaps through a read error. The genes are TRBV28 and TRBJ1-1; weak D call: TRBD1 (5 bases). This CDR3 spans 13 amino acids. The germline gives CDR1 MDHEN, CDR2 SYDVKM. Here the CDR3 reads CTSFNTGDTEAFF. The DNA of the CDR3 is TGTACCAGTTTCAACACGGGGGACACTGAAGCTTTCTTT. The complete variable domain, with remaining parts taken from reference TRBV28 and TRBJ1-1, reads DVKVTQSSRYLVKRTGEKVFLECVQDMDHENMFWYRQDPGLGLRLIYFSYDVKMKEKGDIPEGYSVSREKKERFSLILESASTNQTSMYLCTSFNTGDTEAFFGQGTRLTVV.

Details on this clonotype: The missing conserved phenylalanine or tryptophan at the end of this CDR3 makes a read error likely. V and J are TRBV12-3 or TRBV12-4 and TRBJ2-1; 9 bases fit TRBD1. This CDR3 is 15 amino acids long. The CDR3 nucleotides are TGTGCCAGTAGTTTGGGACAGGGAGATGTCAATGAGCAGTTCTTG. This codes for CASSLGQGDVNEQFL.

This clonotype was found once. This chain connects TRBV28 to TRBJ2-5; 7 bases line up with TRBD1. V shed 6 bases and J 5 bases; nucleotides not matched to a gene: 6. Germline loops: CDR1 MDHEN, CDR2 SYDVKM. The CDR3 spans 13 residues. CDR3 nucleotides: TGTGCCAGCAGGGAACAGGGACAGGAGACCCAGTACTTC. Its protein is CASREQGQETQYF.

For this clonotype: The CDR3 carries no conserved terminal phenylalanine or tryptophan, so it likely arises from a read error. V usage is TRBV29-1 and J usage is TRBJ1-5; perhaps TRBD1 as D (6 bases). The CDR3 extends over 13 amino acids. Per the germline V gene, CDR1 is SQVTM and CDR2 is ANQGSEA. The CDR3 nucleotides are TGCAGCGTTGTCGGACAGATCGATCAACCCCAGCATGTT. This gives the protein CSVVGQIDQPQHV.

About this clonotype itself: Compared with germline, one end of the junction differs, possibly owing to a read error. V gene TRBV4-1 combines with J gene TRBJ2-5; a possible D gene is TRBD2 (6 bases). CDR1 and CDR2 from the germline V gene are MGHRA and YSYEKL. CDR3 length: 14 amino acids. In DNA, the CDR3 is TGCGCCAGCATCCAAGAAGAGAGACCGGGGGCCCAGTACTTC. Translated, it gives CASIQEERPGAQYF.

This chain connects TRBV11-3 to TRBJ2-1; a weak D match, TRBD1 (6 bases). The V and J ends lost 2 bases and 10 bases respectively, with 15 bases between them. Germline CDR1 reads SGHNT; CDR2 reads YENEEA. This CDR3 is built from 14 residues. CDR3 residues: CASSLKVQGGEQFF. Here the CDR3 DNA reads TGTGCCAGCAGCTTAAAGGTACAGGGCGGCGAGCAGTTCTTC. The full variable domain, with the rest looked up from reference TRBV11-3 and TRBJ2-1, is EAGVVQSPRYKIIEKKQPVAFWCNPISGHNTLYWYLQNLGQGPELLIRYENEEAVDDSQLPKDRFSAERLKGVDSTLKIQPAELGDSAVYLCASSLKVQGGEQFFGPGTRLTVL.